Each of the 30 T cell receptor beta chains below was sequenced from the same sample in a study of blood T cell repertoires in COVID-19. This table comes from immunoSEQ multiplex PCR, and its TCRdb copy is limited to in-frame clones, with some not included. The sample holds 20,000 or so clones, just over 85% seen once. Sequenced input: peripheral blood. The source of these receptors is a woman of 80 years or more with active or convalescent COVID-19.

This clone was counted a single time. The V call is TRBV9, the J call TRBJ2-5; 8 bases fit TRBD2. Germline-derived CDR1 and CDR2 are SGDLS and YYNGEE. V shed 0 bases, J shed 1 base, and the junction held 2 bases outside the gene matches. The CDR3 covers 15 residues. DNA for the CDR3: TGTGCCAGCAGCGTAGCAGCGGGGGTCCAAGAGACCCAGTACTTC. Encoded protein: CASSVAAGVQETQYF.

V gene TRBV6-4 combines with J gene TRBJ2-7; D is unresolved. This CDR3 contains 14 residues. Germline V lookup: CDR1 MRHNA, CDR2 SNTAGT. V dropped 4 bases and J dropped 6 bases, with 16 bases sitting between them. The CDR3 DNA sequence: TGTGCCAGCAGTGTTTCAGGCATGGTGCCCGAGCAGTACTTC. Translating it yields CASSVSGMVPEQYF.

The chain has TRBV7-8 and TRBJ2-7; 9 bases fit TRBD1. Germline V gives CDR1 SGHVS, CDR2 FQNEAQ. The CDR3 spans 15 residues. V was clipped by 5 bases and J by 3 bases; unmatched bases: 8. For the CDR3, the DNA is TGTGCCAGCAGCATTACCGGGACAGGGAACTACGAGCAGTACTTC. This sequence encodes CASSITGTGNYEQYF.

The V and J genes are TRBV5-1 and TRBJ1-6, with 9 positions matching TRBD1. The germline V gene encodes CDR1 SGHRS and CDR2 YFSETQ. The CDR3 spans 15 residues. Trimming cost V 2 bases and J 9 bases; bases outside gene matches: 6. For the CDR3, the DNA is TGCGCCAGCAGCTTCCGGGACAGGGTGGGTTCACCCCTCCACTTT. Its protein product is CASSFRDRVGSPLHF.

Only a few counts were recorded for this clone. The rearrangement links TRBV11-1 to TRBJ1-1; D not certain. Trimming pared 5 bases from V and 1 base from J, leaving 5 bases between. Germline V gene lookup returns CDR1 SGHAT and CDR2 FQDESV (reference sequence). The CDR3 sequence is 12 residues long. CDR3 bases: TGTGCCAGCAGCCACAGGAACACTGAAGCTTTCTTT. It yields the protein CASSHRNTEAFF.

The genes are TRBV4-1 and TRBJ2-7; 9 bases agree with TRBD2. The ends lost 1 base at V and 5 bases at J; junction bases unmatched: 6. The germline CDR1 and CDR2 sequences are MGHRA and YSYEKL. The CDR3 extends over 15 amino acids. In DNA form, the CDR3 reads TGCGCCAGCAGCCAAGTAGCGGGAGTCCTTCACGAGCAGTACTTC. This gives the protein CASSQVAGVLHEQYF.

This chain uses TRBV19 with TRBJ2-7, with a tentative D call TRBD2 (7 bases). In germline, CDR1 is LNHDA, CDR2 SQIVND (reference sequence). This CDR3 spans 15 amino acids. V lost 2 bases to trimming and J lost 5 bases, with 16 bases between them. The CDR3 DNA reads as TGTGCCAGTAGTATAATCGGGGGGCGCGACCACGAGCAGTACTTC. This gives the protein CASSIIGGRDHEQYF.

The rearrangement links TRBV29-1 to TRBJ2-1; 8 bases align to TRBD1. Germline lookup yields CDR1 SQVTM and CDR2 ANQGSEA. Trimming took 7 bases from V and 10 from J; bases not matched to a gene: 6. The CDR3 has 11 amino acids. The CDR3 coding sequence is TGCAGCGCCGCAGGGGGCAGGGAGCAGTTCTTC. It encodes CSAAGGREQFF.

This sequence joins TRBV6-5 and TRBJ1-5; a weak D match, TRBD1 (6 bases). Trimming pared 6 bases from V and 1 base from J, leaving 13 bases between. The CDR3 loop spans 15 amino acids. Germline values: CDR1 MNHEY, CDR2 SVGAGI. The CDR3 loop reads CASRLKGQSNQPQHF. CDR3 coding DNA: TGTGCCAGCAGATTAAAAGGACAGAGCAATCAGCCCCAGCATTTT.

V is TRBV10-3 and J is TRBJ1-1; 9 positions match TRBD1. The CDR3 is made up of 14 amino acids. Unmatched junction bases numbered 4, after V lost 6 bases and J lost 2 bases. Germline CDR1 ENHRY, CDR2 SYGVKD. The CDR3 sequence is CAIRRQGGNTEAFF. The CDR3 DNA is TGTGCCATCAGACGACAGGGGGGAAACACTGAAGCTTTCTTT.

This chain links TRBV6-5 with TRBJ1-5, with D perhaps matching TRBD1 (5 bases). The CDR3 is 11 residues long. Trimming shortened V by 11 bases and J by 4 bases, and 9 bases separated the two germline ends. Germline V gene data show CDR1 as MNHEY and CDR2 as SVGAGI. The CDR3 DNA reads TGTGCCGCAGGGAGGAATCAGCCCCAGCATTTT. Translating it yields CAAGRNQPQHF.

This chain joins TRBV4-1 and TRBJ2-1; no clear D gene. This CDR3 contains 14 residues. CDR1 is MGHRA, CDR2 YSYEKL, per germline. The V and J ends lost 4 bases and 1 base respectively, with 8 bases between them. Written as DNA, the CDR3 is TGCGCCAGCAGCCGAGACCGGTCCTACAATGAGCAGTTCTTC. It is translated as CASSRDRSYNEQFF.

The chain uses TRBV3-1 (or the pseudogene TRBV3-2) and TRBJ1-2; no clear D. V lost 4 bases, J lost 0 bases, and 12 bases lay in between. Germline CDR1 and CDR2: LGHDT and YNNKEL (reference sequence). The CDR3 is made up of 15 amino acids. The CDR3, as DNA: TGTGCCAGCAGCCGAGCGCAGAAATCTAACTATGGCTACACCTTC. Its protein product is CASSRAQKSNYGYTF.

The CDR3 is CASSYQDRGFYGYTF. CDR3 nucleotide sequence: TGTGCCAGCAGCTATCAGGACAGGGGGTTCTATGGCTACACCTTC. The V and J genes are TRBV9 and TRBJ1-2; TRBD1 matches 10 bases. The CDR3 is made up of 15 amino acids. The junction had 7 bases not matched to a gene; V was cut back by 4 bases and J by 4 bases. CDR1 SGDLS and CDR2 YYNGEE come from the germline V gene.

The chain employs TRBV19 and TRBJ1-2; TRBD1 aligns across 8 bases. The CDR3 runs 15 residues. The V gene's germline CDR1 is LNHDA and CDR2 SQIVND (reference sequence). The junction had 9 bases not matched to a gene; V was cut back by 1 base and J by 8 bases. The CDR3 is CASSIARQGMFGYTF. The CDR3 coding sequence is TGTGCCAGTAGTATAGCCCGACAGGGGATGTTCGGCTACACCTTC.

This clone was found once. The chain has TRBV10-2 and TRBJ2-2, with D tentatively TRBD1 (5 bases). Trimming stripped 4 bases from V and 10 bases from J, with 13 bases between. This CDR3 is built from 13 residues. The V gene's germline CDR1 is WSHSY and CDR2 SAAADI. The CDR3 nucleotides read TGCGCCAGCAGTGGGTTGACCAGGGAGGAGCTGTTTTTT. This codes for CASSGLTREELFF.

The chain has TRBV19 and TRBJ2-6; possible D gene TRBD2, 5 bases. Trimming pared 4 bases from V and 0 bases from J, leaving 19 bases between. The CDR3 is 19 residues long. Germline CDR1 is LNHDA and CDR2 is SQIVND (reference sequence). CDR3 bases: TGTGCCAGTAGTACACGCGGTGGGGAGAGGAGCTCTGGGGCCAACGTCCTGACTTTC. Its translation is CASSTRGGERSSGANVLTF.

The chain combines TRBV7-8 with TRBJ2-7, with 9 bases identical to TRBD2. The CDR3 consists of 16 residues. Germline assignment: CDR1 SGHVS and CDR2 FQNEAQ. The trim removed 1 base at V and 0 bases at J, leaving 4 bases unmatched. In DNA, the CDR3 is TGTGCCAGCAGCTTAGGGCCGGGACTAGCCTCCTACGAGCAGTACTTC. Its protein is CASSLGPGLASYEQYF.

In DNA form, the CDR3 reads TGTGCCAGCAGTGAAATGAGGAGAACAGGGACTCAGCCCCAGCATTTT. It codes for CASSEMRRTGTQPQHF. The genes are TRBV6-1 and TRBJ1-5, with D possibly TRBD1 on 6 matching bases. Trimming removed 2 bases at V and 6 bases at J, with 17 bases between. CDR3 length: 16 amino acids. CDR1 and CDR2 (germline): MNHNS, SASEGT.

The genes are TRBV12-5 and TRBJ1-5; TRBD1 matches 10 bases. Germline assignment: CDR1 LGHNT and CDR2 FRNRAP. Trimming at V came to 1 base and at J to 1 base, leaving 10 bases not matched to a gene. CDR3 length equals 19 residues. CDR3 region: CASGLGTGGTGASNQPQHF. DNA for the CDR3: TGTGCTAGTGGTTTGGGCACCGGTGGGACAGGGGCCAGCAATCAGCCCCAGCATTTT.

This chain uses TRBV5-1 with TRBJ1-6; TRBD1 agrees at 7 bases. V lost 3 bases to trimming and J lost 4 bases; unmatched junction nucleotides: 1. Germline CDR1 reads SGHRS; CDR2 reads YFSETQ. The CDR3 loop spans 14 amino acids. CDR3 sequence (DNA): TGCGCCAGCAGCTCGGGACAGTATAATTCACCCCTCCACTTT. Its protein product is CASSSGQYNSPLHF.

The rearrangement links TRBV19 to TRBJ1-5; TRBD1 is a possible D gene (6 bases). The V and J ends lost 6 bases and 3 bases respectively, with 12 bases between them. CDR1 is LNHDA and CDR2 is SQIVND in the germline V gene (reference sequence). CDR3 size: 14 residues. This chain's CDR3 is CASRGTSVNQPQHF. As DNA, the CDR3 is TGTGCCAGTAGGGGGACAAGCGTCAATCAGCCCCAGCATTTT.

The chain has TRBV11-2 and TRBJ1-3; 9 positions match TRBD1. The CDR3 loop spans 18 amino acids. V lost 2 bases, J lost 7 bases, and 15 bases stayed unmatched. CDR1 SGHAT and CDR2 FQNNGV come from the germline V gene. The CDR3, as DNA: TGTGCCAGCAGCTTATTTTTATCGGGACAGGGCCGAGCGAACACCATATATTTT. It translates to CASSLFLSGQGRANTIYF.

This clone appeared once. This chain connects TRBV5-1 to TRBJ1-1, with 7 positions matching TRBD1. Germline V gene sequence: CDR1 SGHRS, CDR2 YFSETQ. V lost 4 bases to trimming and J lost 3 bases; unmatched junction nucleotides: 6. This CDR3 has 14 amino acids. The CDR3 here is CASSRGDSYTEAFF. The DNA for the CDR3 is TGCGCCAGCAGCCGCGGGGACAGCTACACTGAAGCTTTCTTT.

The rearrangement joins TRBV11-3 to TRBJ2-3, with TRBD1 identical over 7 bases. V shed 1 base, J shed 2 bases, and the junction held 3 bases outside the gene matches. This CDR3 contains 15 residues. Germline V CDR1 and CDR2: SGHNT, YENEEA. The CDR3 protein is CASSLGQGPTDTQYF. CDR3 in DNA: TGTGCCAGCAGCTTAGGACAGGGCCCCACAGATACGCAGTATTTT.

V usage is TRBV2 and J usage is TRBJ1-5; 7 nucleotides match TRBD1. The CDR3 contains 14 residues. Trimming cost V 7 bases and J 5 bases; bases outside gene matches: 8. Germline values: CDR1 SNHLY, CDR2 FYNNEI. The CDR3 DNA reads TGTGCCAGCAAACCCCAGGGGGTAGATCAGCCCCAGCATTTT. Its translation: CASKPQGVDQPQHF.

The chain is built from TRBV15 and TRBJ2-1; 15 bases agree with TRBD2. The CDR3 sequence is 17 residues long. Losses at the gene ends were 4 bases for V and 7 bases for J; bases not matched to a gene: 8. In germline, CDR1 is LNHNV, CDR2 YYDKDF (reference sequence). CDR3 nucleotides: TGTGCCACCAGCACAGGACTAGCGGGAGGGCCGAGGAATGAGCAGTTCTTC. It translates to CATSTGLAGGPRNEQFF.

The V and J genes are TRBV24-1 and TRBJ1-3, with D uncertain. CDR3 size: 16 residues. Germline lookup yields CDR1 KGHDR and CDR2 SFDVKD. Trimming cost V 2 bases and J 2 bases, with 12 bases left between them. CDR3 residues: CATSDSRNSPGNTIYF. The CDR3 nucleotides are TGTGCCACCAGTGATTCTAGGAACTCCCCTGGAAACACCATATATTTT.

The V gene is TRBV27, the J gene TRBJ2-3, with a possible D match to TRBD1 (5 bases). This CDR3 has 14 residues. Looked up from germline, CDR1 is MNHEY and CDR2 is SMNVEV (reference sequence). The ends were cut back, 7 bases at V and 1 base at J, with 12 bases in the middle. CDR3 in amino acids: CASKLLGRTDTQYF. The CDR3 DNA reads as TGTGCCAGCAAATTGTTGGGGCGCACAGATACGCAGTATTTT.

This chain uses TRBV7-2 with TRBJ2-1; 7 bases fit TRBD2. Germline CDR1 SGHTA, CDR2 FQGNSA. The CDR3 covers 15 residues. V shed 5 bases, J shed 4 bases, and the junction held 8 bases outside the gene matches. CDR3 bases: TGTGCCAGCAGCCTCTGGGGGGGGACGTACAATGAGCAGTTCTTC. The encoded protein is CASSLWGGTYNEQFF.